A selection of T cell receptor beta chains follows, all from one sample in a study of T cells expressing NK-cell markers. TCRdb re-called the 5' RACE reads, yielding one record per CDR3 amino acid sequence without DNA. There are 350,000 to 400,000 distinct CDR3 sequences in the sample, with roughly a tenth held by the top ten. Sequencing used blood T cells: a sorted CD56 or NKG2C T cell subset, CD4+ or CD8+ T cells, or bulk PBMC T cells (not recorded which). These receptors originate from a woman aged 50 to 60 in good health. CDR3s include the opening cysteine and the closing phenylalanine or tryptophan. Each record gives: J gene, V gene, CDR3 protein.

TRBJ2-3 TRBV4-1 CASSQGGLAGGTDTQYF
TRBJ2-7 TRBV4-1 CASSQEAATSSYEQYF
TRBJ2-1 TRBV5-1 CASSTAERVDNEQFF
TRBJ2-7 TRBV3-1 CASSHKGQNHEQYF
TRBJ1-5 TRBV27 CASSGRQGRGSNQPQHF
TRBJ1-2 TRBV7-9 CASSYPENAGDTNYGYTF
TRBJ2-2 TRBV5-6 CASSLVGQGYTGELFF
TRBJ2-2 TRBV4-1 CASSQDRLAGTGELFF
TRBJ2-1 TRBV6-5 CASSYSASPNEQFF
TRBJ2-2 TRBV28 CASTRGQGIVYTGELFF
TRBJ2-7 TRBV10-3 CAISESQGGYEQYF
TRBJ2-5 TRBV11-3 CASSQREVQETQYF
TRBJ2-3 TRBV6-6 CASSQVNTQYF
TRBJ2-3 TRBV11-2 CASSRLEHSSTDTQYF
TRBJ1-5 TRBV5-1 CASSLAFDQPQHF
TRBJ2-1 TRBV7-9 CASSLVTENEQFF
TRBJ1-3 TRBV7-6 CASSVSALPLADTIYF
TRBJ2-5 TRBV5-1 CASSFPGQGGTQETQYF
TRBJ1-1 TRBV12-5 CASGLVGGGAFF
TRBJ2-1 TRBV24-1 CATSAGGSYNEQFF
TRBJ2-3 TRBV6-2/TRBV6-3 CASRSPGGRITDTQYF
TRBJ1-1 TRBV10-3 CAISDRGGRERAFF
TRBJ2-3 TRBV5-1 CASSLFQGATDTQYF
TRBJ2-7 TRBV3-1 CASSHRTYYEQYF
TRBJ2-5 TRBV20-1 CSASTPSPETQYF
TRBJ2-3 TRBV11-3 CASRPRQIDTQYF
TRBJ2-3 TRBV6-5 CASSTPSGTTDTQYF
TRBJ2-1 TRBV5-1 CASSWTSDLDEQFF
TRBJ2-3 TRBV6-2/TRBV6-3 CASSYRSGTQYF
TRBJ2-1 TRBV2 CASSGGGTSYNEQFF
TRBJ2-6 TRBV5-5 CASSLSISGANVLTF
TRBJ2-5 TRBV5-1 CASSLVLFKQETQYF
TRBJ1-3 TRBV6-5 CASSNEQCIDSGNTIYF
TRBJ1-1 TRBV6-6 CASSHKQGGTEAFF
TRBJ2-3 TRBV11-2 CASSLRDTQYF
TRBJ2-3 TRBV7-9 CASSLDSSVDTQYF
TRBJ2-3 TRBV28 CASSWKQSTDTQYF
TRBJ2-1 TRBV4-2 CASSQAGPGGTSYNEQFF
TRBJ2-7 TRBV5-1 CASSPGGRRSYEQYF
TRBJ2-7 TRBV20-1 CSARSQSGSYEQYF
TRBJ2-1 TRBV27 CASSTHNNEQFF